This T cell receptor (beta chain) is drawn from a study of tumor-infiltrating lymphocytes in primary liver carcinoma. Study details: Productive TCRbeta read yields ran from roughly 4 to 7.5 million per sample and were similar between tissues.

Study results and caveats: Tumor region pairs outstripped tumor-adjacent and tumor-blood pairs in overlap.

The source material, 20-30 mg of unsorted bulk tissue, was used to co-extract RNA and DNA. Looked up from germline, CDR1 is SGHNT and CDR2 is YYREEE (reference sequence). V was shortened by 3 bases and J by 3 bases, with 13 bases between the two germline ends. The CDR3 loop spans 14 amino acids. A remark on this clonotype: Its antigen is not identified.

With around 450 ng total RNA as template and a constant-region primer, TCR beta cDNA was made. Library construction for TCR beta comprised three nested multiplex PCR rounds performed with slightly modified ARM-PCR. The first two PCR rounds used TRBV1-TRBV30 primers with a Cbeta primer, about 9 cycles each. MiXCR, run by TCRdb on the multiplex PCR reads, gives a single entry per CDR3 protein. The sample yields about 120,000 distinct CDR3 sequences, about two thirds seen once. Sequenced: tumor-adjacent normal liver tissue. This chain links TRBV5-4 with TRBJ2-7; D gene ambiguous. The sequence came from a woman between 55 and 75 years old with primary liver carcinoma and hepatitis B virus infection. The DNA for the CDR3 is TGTGCCAGCAGCTCGGGTCTCGGCGGCTACGAGCAGTACTTC. Translation: CASSSGLGGYEQYF.